Presented here are 6 T cell receptor beta chains from one specimen sequenced in a study of regulatory T cells in long-lasting Graves disease. Construction of TCR beta libraries relied on iRepertoire HTBI primers and on Arm-PCR targeting CDR3 regions. Via MiXCR, TCRdb re-called the multiplex PCR reads, giving one row per CDR3 protein. The sample holds 250,000 or so distinct CDR3 sequences; 20% are singletons and the top ten take about 14%. Time point meaning: newly diagnosed GD, antithyroid drugs for less than 3 months. From RNA extracted from PBMCs, the TCR library was made. Here the sequenced sample was peripheral blood mononuclear cells (PBMCs), taken at new diagnosis, from a patient treated with antithyroid drugs. The receptors were gathered from a female donor with Graves disease.

This clonotype was found many times. The chain couples TRBV6-1 to TRBJ2-7; 7 positions agree with TRBD2. The CDR3 contains 15 residues. The V gene's germline CDR1 is MNHNS and CDR2 SASEGT. The trim removed 7 bases at V and 2 bases at J, leaving 11 bases unmatched. The CDR3 bases are TGTGCCAGCACCCCGAGGGACTACAGAACCTACGAGCAGTACTTC. Encoded protein: CASTPRDYRTYEQYF.

This clonotype appeared many times. This chain links TRBV12-3 or TRBV12-4 with TRBJ2-7; D perhaps matches TRBD2 (6 bases). The ends were cut back, 6 bases at V and 2 bases at J, with 17 bases in the middle. The CDR3 is made up of 15 amino acids. For the CDR3, the DNA is TGTGCCAGCAGATCTAGCCGGGAGTCCGCCTACGAGCAGTACTTC. This gives the protein CASRSSRESAYEQYF.

In its sample, this clonotype was seen many times. This rearrangement joins TRBV20-1 to TRBJ2-1, with 9 bases lining up with TRBD2. V shed 1 base, J shed 10 bases, and the junction held 11 bases outside the gene matches. This CDR3 spans 15 amino acids. Germline lookup yields CDR1 DFQATT and CDR2 SNEGSKA (reference sequence). The CDR3 loop reads CSARGRAGGPREQFF. CDR3 DNA: TGCAGTGCTAGAGGAAGGGCGGGAGGGCCGAGGGAGCAGTTCTTC.

This clonotype was seen a handful of times. This chain links TRBV19 with TRBJ2-3, with TRBD2 matching over 8 bases. With V trimmed by 10 bases and J by 4 bases, 10 bases remained unmatched. There are 14 residues in the CDR3. Germline V lookup: CDR1 LNHDA, CDR2 SQIVND (reference sequence). The CDR3: CATRGAGGPDTQYF. The CDR3 nucleotides read TGTGCCACAAGGGGGGCGGGAGGACCAGATACGCAGTATTTT. The full variable domain, with the rest looked up from reference TRBV19 and TRBJ2-3, is DGGITQSPKYLFRKEGQNVTLSCEQNLNHDAMYWYRQDPGQGLRLIYYSQIVNDFQKGDIAEGYSVSREKKESFPLTVTSAQKNPTAFYLCATRGAGGPDTQYFGPGTRLTVL.

Regarding this clonotype: A single base separates this from a much larger clone, so it may be a read error. The V and J genes are TRBV20-1 and TRBJ2-1; a weak D match, TRBD1 (5 bases). The CDR3 has 13 amino acids. The germline V gene encodes CDR1 DFQATT and CDR2 SNEGSKA (reference sequence). Deletions cut 5 bases from V and 10 bases from J, with 18 bases between. CDR3 DNA: TGCAGTGCTTTGCCGACAGCTACCTACGAGCAGTTCTTC. It specifies CSALPTATYEQFF.

This clonotype was recorded a few times. V is TRBV6-2 or TRBV6-3 and J is TRBJ2-7, with D unclear. V dropped 2 bases and J dropped 6 bases, with 8 bases sitting between them. Germline-derived CDR1 and CDR2 are MNHEY and SVGEGT. The CDR3 is 12 amino acids. The CDR3 reads CASSYPPAEQYF. The CDR3 DNA is TGTGCCAGCAGTTACCCCCCAGCCGAGCAGTACTTC.